This TCR beta chain was retrieved from a study of regulatory T cells in long-lasting Graves disease. Study details: Recently diagnosed Graves' patients had received antithyroid drugs for under 3 months.

Findings and caveats of the study: Small numbers of samples may have cut accuracy.

This clonotype was seen repeatedly, ten times or more. As yet, its antigen is unknown. As to time point: newly diagnosed GD, antithyroid drugs for less than 3 months. The authors made the TCR library using RNA they extracted from PBMCs. CDR3-region Arm-PCR and iRepertoire HTBI primers produced the TCR beta libraries. A single record per CDR3 protein comes from TCRdb applying MiXCR to the multiplex PCR reads. The profile shows 350,000 to 450,000 distinct CDR3 sequences, under 15% of them singletons. Germline assignment: CDR1 SEHNR and CDR2 FQNEAQ (reference sequence). The CDR3 is made up of 16 amino acids. Between the trimmed V and J ends, which lost 2 bases and 0 bases, there was a span of 11 bases. These same data were also listed under a study on T cells in Graves' hyperthyroidism and ophthalmopathy. From that second work: A first-round RT-PCR of the TCR CDR3 used the HTBI primer set.

This TCR was sampled from a woman younger than 45 with Graves disease. Sequenced material: peripheral blood mononuclear cells (PBMCs), taken at new diagnosis, from a patient treated with antithyroid drugs. The J gene is TRBJ2-1, the V gene TRBV7-9; D is unclear. The CDR3 reads CASSLIAPLSYNEQFF. CDR3 DNA: TGTGCCAGCAGCTTAATTGCTCCTCTCTCCTACAATGAGCAGTTCTTC.